Below are 6 T cell receptor beta chains sequenced from a single sample in a study of blood T cell repertoires in COVID-19 (TCRdb year 2020). The method behind the library was the immunoSEQ multiplex PCR assay. The table was pulled from immuneACCESS by TCRdb, which kept in-frame rearrangements only. Such tables lose some clones; where checked, under half of the loss comes from unresolved V genes, and the rest has no known cause. The sample data list around 99,000 clones, and nearly 85% of these were observed just once. The ten largest make up 5.5% to 8% of the sample. Sequenced material: peripheral blood. Every receptor here comes from a woman aged 50 to 65 with acute or convalescent COVID-19.

The chain joins TRBV3-1 (or the pseudogene TRBV3-2) to TRBJ1-1, with D perhaps TRBD1 (5 bases). The V end lost 0 bases, the J end lost 8 bases, and 10 bases lay between the germline ends. Looked up from germline, CDR1 is LGHDT and CDR2 is YNNKEL (reference sequence). This CDR3 comprises 13 residues. The CDR3 bases are TGTGCCAGCAGCCAAGAACTTCGGGGGGAAGCTTTCTTT. Its translation is CASSQELRGEAFF.

The rearrangement links TRBV30 to TRBJ1-3; 8 nucleotides line up with TRBD1. Trimming cost V 5 bases and J 6 bases; bases outside gene matches: 9. CDR1 and CDR2 (germline): GTSNPN, SVGIG (reference sequence). There are 14 residues in the CDR3. This chain's CDR3 is CAWGTKTGENTIYF. The CDR3 nucleotides are TGTGCCTGGGGTACCAAGACAGGGGAAAACACCATATATTTT.

The chain couples TRBV10-1 to TRBJ1-1, with no clear D. The germline CDR1 and CDR2 sequences are WNHNN and SYGVQD (reference sequence). The CDR3 consists of 14 residues. The V end was cut by 2 bases, the J end by 3 bases, with 10 bases between. CDR3 sequence (DNA): TGCGCCAGCAGTGAGGGACTCGCTCACACTGAAGCTTTCTTT. Translated, it gives CASSEGLAHTEAFF.

The V call is TRBV11-1, the J call TRBJ1-3, with D perhaps TRBD1 (5 bases). Trimming stripped 3 bases from V and 7 bases from J, with 13 bases between. This CDR3 has 14 amino acids. In germline, CDR1 is SGHAT, CDR2 FQDESV (reference sequence). DNA of the CDR3: TGTGCCAGCAGCTTCGGGGGGAACGGGAACACCATATATTTT. It encodes CASSFGGNGNTIYF.

The table lists this clone with a count of one. The genes are TRBV27 and TRBJ2-7, with 8 bases fitting TRBD1. The CDR3 has 15 amino acids. CDR1 and CDR2 from the germline V gene are MNHEY and SMNVEV (reference sequence). The ends lost 6 bases at V and 3 bases at J; junction bases unmatched: 10. The CDR3 DNA reads TGTGCCAGCAGATTTGGACAGGGCCCAGTCTACGAGCAGTACTTC. Its protein is CASRFGQGPVYEQYF.

J is TRBJ2-2 and V is TRBV10-3; tentative D call: TRBD1 (7 bases). Germline CDR1 ENHRY, CDR2 SYGVKD. With 5 bases removed from V and 6 bases from J, the gap between germline ends came to 22 bases. CDR3 length equals 17 residues. CDR3 loop: CAISPMRDSLFSGELFF. CDR3 bases: TGTGCCATCAGTCCGATGCGGGACAGTCTGTTCTCCGGGGAGCTGTTTTTT.